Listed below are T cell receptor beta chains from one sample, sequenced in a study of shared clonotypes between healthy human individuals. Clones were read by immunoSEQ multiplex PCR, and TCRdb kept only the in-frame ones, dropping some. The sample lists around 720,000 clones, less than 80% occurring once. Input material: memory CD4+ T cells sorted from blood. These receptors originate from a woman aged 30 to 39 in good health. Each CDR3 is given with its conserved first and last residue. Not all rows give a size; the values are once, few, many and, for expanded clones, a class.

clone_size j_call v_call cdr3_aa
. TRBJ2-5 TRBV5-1 CASSLQPDQETQYF
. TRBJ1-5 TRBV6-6 CASSYSGTQGRQPQHF
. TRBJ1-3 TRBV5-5 CASSPGPFSGNTIYF
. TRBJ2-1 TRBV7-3 CASNEGTSGNEQFF
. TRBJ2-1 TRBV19 CASRGTGGMFNEQFF
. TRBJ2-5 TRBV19 CASSIRTGRETQYF
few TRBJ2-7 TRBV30 CAWSVILWDSSYEQYF
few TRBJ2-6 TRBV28 CASSPAKPGANVLTF
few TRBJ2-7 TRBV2 CASSGGGTSVTYEQYF
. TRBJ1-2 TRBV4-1 CASSRQRDYGYTF
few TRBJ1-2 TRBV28 CASRTGQGTRGYTF
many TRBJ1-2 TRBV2 CASSERGLNYGYTF
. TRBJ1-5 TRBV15 CATSRDAQGHQPQHF
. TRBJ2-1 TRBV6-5 CASSYTASLYNEQFF
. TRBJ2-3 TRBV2 CASSTGQERSTQYF
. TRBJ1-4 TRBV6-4 CASPDRGPEKLFF
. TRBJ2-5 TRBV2 CASSGVRETQYF
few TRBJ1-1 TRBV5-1 CASNDGQRNTEAFF
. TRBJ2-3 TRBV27 CASSRRATDTQYF
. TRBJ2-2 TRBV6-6 CASSYSGGELFF
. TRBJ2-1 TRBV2 CASRARGTRTPGQEQFF
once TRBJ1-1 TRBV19 CASNYESGRLGTEAFF
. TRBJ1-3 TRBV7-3 CASYREGNTIYF
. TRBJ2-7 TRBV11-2 CASSPPGRRSYEQYF
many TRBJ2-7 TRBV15 CATSSGLTAYEQYF
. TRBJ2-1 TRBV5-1 CASSLLAEDEQFF
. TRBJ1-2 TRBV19 CASSSQGAYGYTF
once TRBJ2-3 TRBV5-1 CASSSGTSGLTQYF